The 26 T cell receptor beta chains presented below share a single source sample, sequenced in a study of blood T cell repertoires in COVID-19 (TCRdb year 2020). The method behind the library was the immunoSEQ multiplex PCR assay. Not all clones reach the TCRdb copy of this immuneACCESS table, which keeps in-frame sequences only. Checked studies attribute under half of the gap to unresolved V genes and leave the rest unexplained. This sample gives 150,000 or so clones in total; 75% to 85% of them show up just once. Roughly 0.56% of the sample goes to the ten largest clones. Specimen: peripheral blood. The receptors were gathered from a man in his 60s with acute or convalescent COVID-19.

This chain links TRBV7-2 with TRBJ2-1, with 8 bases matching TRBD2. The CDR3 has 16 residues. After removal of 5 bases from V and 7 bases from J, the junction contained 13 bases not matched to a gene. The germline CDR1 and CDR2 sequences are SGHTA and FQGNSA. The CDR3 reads CASSPPGLVGRNEQFF. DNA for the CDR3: TGTGCCAGCAGCCCCCCGGGACTAGTGGGGAGGAATGAGCAGTTCTTC. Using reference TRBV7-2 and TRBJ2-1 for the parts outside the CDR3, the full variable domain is GAGVSQSPSNKVTEKGKDVELRCDPISGHTALYWYRQSLGQGLEFLIYFQGNSAPDKSGLPSDRFSAERTGGSVSTLTIQRTQQEDSAVYLCASSPPGLVGRNEQFFGPGTRLTVL.

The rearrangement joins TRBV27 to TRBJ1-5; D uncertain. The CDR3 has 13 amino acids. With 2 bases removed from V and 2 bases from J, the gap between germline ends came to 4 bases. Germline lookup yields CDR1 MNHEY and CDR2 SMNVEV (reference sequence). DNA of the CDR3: TGTGCCAGCAGTTTAACACGCAATCAGCCCCAGCATTTT. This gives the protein CASSLTRNQPQHF.

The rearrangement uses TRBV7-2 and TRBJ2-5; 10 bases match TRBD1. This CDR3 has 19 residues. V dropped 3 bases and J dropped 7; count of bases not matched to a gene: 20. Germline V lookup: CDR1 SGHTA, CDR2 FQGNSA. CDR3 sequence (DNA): TGTGCCAGCAGCTTCGGGACAGGGGCGGTTTTATTAATTGCCGGGACCCAGTACTTC. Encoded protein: CASSFGTGAVLLIAGTQYF.

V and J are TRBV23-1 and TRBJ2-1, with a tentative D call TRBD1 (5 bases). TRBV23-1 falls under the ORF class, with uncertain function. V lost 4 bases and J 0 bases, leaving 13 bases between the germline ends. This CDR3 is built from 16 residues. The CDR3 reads CASSPAQGCSYNEQFF. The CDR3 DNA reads TGCGCCAGCAGTCCCGCCCAGGGCTGCTCCTACAATGAGCAGTTCTTC.

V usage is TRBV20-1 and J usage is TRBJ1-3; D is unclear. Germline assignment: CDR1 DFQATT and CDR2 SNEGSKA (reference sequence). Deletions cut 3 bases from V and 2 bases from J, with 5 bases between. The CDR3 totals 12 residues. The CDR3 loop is CSASAAGNTIYF. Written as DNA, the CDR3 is TGCAGTGCTAGTGCCGCTGGAAACACCATATATTTT.

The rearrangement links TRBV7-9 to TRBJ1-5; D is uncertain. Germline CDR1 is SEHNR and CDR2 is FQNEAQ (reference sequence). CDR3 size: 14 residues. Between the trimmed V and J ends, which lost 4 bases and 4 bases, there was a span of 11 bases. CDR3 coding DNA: TGTGCCAGCAGCTCCCTTAACGGGAATCAGCCCCAGCATTTT. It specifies CASSSLNGNQPQHF.

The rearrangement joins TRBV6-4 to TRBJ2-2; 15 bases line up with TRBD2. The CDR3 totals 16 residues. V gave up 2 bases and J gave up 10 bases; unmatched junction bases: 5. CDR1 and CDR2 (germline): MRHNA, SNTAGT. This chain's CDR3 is CASSDLGLAGGLELFF. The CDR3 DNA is TGTGCCAGCAGTGACCTTGGACTAGCGGGGGGGCTGGAGCTGTTTTTT.

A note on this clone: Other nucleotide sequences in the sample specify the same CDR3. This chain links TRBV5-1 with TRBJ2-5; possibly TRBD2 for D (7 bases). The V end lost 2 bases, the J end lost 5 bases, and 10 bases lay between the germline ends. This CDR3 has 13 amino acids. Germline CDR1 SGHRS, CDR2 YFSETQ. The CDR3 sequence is CASSLGGGETQYF. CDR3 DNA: TGCGCCAGCAGCTTAGGGGGAGGGGAGACCCAGTACTTC.

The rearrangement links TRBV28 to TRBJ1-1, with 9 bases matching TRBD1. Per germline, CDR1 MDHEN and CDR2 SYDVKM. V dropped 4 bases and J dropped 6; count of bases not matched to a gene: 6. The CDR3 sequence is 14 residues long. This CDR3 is CASSSDRGYAEAFF. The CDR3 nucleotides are TGTGCCAGCAGTTCGGACAGGGGTTACGCTGAAGCTTTCTTT.

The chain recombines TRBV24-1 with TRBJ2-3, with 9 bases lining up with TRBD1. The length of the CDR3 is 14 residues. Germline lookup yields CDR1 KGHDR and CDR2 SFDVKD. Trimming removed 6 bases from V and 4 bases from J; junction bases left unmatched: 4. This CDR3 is CATSPGQGSDTQYF. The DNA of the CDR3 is TGTGCCACCAGTCCGGGACAGGGCTCAGATACGCAGTATTTT.

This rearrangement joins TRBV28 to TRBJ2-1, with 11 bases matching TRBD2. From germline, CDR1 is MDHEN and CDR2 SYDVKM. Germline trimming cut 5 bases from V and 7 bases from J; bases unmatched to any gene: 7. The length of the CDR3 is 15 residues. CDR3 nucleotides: TGTGCCAGCAGTCCCTCTAGCGGGGGGTCAAATGAGCAGTTCTTC. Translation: CASSPSSGGSNEQFF.

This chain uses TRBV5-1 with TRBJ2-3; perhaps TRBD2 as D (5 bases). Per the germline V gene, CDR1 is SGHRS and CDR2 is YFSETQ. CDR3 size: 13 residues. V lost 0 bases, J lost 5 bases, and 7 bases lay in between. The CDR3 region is CASSLAGVDTQYF. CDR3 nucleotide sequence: TGCGCCAGCAGCTTGGCCGGGGTAGATACGCAGTATTTT.

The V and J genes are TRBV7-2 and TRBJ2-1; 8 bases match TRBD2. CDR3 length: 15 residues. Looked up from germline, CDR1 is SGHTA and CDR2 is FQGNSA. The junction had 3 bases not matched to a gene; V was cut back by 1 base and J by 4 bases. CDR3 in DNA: TGTGCCAGCAGCTTAGAGGGGACTAGATACAATGAGCAGTTCTTC. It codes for CASSLEGTRYNEQFF.

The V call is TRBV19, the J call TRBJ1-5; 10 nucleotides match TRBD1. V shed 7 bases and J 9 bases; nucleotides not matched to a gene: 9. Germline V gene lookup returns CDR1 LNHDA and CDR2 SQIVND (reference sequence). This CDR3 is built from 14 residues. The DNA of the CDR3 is TGTGCCAGTATCCATTCGACAGGGGGCATGCCCCAGCATTTT. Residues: CASIHSTGGMPQHF.

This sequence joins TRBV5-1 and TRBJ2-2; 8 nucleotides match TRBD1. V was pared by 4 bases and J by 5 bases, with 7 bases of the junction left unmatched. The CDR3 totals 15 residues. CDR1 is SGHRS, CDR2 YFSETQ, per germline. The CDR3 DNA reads TGCGCCAGCAGCCCCCGGACAGGGCAAACCGGGGAGCTGTTTTTT. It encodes CASSPRTGQTGELFF.

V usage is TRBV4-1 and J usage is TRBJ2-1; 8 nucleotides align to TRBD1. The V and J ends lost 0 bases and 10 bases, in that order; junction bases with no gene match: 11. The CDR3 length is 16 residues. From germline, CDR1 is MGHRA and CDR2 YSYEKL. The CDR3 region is CASSQDPGDRSGEQFF. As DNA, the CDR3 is TGCGCCAGCAGCCAAGATCCAGGGGACAGGAGTGGAGAGCAGTTCTTC.

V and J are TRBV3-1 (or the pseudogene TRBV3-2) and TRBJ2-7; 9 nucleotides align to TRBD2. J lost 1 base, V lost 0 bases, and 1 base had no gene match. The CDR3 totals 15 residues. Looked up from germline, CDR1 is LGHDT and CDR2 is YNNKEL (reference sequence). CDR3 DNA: TGTGCCAGCAGCCAAGAAACTAGCGGGTCCTACGAGCAGTACTTC. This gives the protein CASSQETSGSYEQYF.

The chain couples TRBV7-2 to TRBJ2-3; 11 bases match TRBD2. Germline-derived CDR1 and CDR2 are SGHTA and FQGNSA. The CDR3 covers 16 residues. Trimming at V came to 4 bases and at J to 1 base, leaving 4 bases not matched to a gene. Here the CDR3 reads CASSSLAGGRTDTQYF. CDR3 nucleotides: TGTGCCAGCAGCTCCCTAGCGGGGGGACGCACAGATACGCAGTATTTT.

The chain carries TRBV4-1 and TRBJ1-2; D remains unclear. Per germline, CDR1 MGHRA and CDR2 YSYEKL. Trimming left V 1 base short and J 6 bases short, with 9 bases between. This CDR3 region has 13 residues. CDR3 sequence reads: CASSQVTGNGYTF. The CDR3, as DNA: TGCGCCAGCAGCCAAGTCACGGGGAATGGCTACACCTTC.

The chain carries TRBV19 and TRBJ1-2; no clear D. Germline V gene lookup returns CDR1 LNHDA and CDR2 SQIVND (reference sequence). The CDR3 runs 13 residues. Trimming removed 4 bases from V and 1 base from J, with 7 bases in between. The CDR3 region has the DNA TGTGCCAGTAGTACCCAGAATAACTATGGCTACACCTTC. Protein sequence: CASSTQNNYGYTF.

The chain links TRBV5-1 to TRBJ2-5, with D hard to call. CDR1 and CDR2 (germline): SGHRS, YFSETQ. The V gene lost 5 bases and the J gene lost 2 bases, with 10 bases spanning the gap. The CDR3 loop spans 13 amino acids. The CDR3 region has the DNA TGCGCCAGCAGGGCTAGTCGACAAGAGACCCAGTACTTC. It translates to CASRASRQETQYF.

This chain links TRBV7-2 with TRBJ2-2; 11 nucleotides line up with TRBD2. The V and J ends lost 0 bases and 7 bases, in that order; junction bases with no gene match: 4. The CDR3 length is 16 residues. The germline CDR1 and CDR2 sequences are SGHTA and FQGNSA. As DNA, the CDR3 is TGTGCCAGCAGCTTAGCGGCAACTAGCGGGAGCGGGGAGCTGTTTTTT. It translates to CASSLAATSGSGELFF.

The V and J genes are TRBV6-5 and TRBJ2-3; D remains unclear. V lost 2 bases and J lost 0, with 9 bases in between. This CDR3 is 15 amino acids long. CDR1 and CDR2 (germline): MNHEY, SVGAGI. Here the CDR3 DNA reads TGTGCCAGCAGTTACGGCCTCCCTAGCACAGATACGCAGTATTTT. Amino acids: CASSYGLPSTDTQYF.

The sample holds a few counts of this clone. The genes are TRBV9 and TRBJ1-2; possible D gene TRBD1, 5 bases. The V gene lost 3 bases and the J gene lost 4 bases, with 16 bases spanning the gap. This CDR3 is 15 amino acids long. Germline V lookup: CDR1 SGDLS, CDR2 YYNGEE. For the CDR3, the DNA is TGTGCCAGCAGCGGGACCGGTGGGGGGGGCTATGGCTACACCTTC. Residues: CASSGTGGGGYGYTF.

The CDR3, as DNA: TGTGCCAGCAGCCCGGGCGCGGAGGGGGAGACCCAGTACTTC. Protein sequence: CASSPGAEGETQYF. This sequence joins TRBV7-3 and TRBJ2-5; a weak D match, TRBD2 (6 bases). The germline V and J ends were trimmed by 5 bases and 5 bases, with 15 bases remaining between them. The CDR3 is made up of 14 amino acids. CDR1 SGHTA and CDR2 FQGTGA come from the germline V gene.

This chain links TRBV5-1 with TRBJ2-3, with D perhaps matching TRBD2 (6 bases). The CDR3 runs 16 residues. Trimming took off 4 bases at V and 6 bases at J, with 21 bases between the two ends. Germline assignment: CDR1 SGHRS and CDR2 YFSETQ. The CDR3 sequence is CASSPTTGTPRDTQYF. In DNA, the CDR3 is TGCGCCAGCAGCCCCACAACCGGGACTCCCCGGGATACGCAGTATTTT.